The 21 T cell receptor beta chains given below trace back to one sample, sequenced in a study of OX40 agonist ivuxolimab in advanced cancers. The table came from immunoSEQ multiplex PCR; TCRdb's copy has only in-frame clones and leaves some out. The table lists some 58,000 clones, 75% to 90% of them singletons, with around 0.76% in the top ten. This specimen consisted of CD4+ or CD8+ T cells sorted from blood, obtained in a trial of the OX40 agonist ivuxolimab. The receptor source for this set is an adult with an advanced solid tumor such as melanoma, head and neck, liver or kidney cancer.

This clone came up a few times. The chain employs TRBV7-3 and TRBJ2-2; 12 nucleotides align to TRBD2. Trimming at V came to 6 bases and at J to 0 bases, leaving 2 bases not matched to a gene. CDR1 is SGHTA and CDR2 is FQGTGA in the germline V gene. CDR3 size: 16 residues. The CDR3 spells CASRLAGGPNTGELFF. The CDR3 DNA reads TGTGCCAGCAGGCTAGCGGGAGGGCCGAACACCGGGGAGCTGTTTTTT.

The CDR3 spells CASSDLGPTETQYF. The CDR3 DNA reads TGTGCCAGCAGTGACCTCGGGCCTACGGAGACCCAGTACTTC. V gene TRBV25-1 combines with J gene TRBJ2-5; D call uncertain. Trimming cost V 3 bases and J 5 bases, with 13 bases left between them. Germline CDR1 and CDR2: MGHDK and SYGVNS. The CDR3 is 14 residues long.

This sequence joins TRBV4-1 and TRBJ2-7; the D call may be TRBD1 or TRBD2 (5 bases each). This CDR3 region has 16 residues. CDR1 and CDR2 (germline): MGHRA, YSYEKL. Trimming cost V 2 bases and J 0 bases, with 14 bases left between them. The CDR3 loop is CASSQYSNGASYEQYF. For the CDR3, the DNA is TGCGCCAGCAGCCAATACTCCAACGGGGCCTCCTACGAGCAGTACTTC.

V is TRBV6-4 and J is TRBJ2-7; 8 bases fit TRBD1. The germline V gene encodes CDR1 MRHNA and CDR2 SNTAGT. The V gene end was trimmed by 3 bases and the J gene end by 6 bases; junction bases not matched to a gene: 10. The CDR3 totals 15 residues. CDR3: CASSEQPGQAGEQYF. Here the CDR3 DNA reads TGTGCCAGCAGTGAACAGCCGGGACAGGCTGGCGAGCAGTACTTC.

The chain recombines TRBV27 with TRBJ2-6; tentatively, D is TRBD1 (6 bases). V was cut by 6 bases and J by 2 bases, with 14 bases left in between. CDR1 is MNHEY, CDR2 SMNVEV, per germline (reference sequence). The CDR3 has 16 residues. CDR3 DNA sequence: TGTGCCAGCAGCACTTACAGGGTTACTGGGGCCAACGTCCTGACTTTC. Its protein is CASSTYRVTGANVLTF. Filled out from reference TRBV27 and TRBJ2-6, the complete variable domain reads EAQVTQNPRYLITVTGKKLTVTCSQNMNHEYMSWYRQDPGLGLRQIYYSMNVEVTDKGDVPEGYKVSRKEKRNFPLILESPSPNQTSLYFCASSTYRVTGANVLTFGAGSRLTVL.

This clone was found a few times. The CDR3 protein is CASRGLGRYEQYF. CDR3 bases: TGTGCCAGCAGGGGACTCGGCCGCTACGAGCAGTACTTC. V and J are TRBV28 and TRBJ2-7, with D possibly matching TRBD2 (6 bases). The CDR3 contains 13 residues. Between the trimmed V and J ends, which lost 6 bases and 3 bases, there was a span of 12 bases. Germline CDR1 is MDHEN and CDR2 is SYDVKM. Filled out from reference TRBV28 and TRBJ2-7, the complete variable domain reads DVKVTQSSRYLVKRTGEKVFLECVQDMDHENMFWYRQDPGLGLRLIYFSYDVKMKEKGDIPEGYSVSREKKERFSLILESASTNQTSMYLCASRGLGRYEQYFGPGTRLTVT.

This clone is termed medium-sized (0.01 to 0.1%). The chain combines TRBV6-6 with TRBJ2-7; TRBD1 aligns across 7 bases. Germline-derived CDR1 and CDR2 are MNHNY and SVGAGI (reference sequence). V gave up 4 bases and J gave up 4 bases; unmatched junction bases: 10. The CDR3 covers 15 residues. CDR3 nucleotides: TGTGCCAGCAGTTCCGGACAGGATGGCCTGTACGAGCAGTACTTC. Translation gives CASSSGQDGLYEQYF.

This chain joins TRBV2 and TRBJ2-1; D is possibly TRBD1 or TRBD2 (5 bases each). The CDR3 sequence is 14 residues long. Trimming shortened V by 6 bases and J by 6 bases, and 15 bases separated the two germline ends. Germline V gene sequence: CDR1 SNHLY, CDR2 FYNNEI. Written as DNA, the CDR3 is TGTGCCAGCAGCCCTCGGGTTGGGACCAATGAGCAGTTCTTC. As protein: CASSPRVGTNEQFF.

The chain employs TRBV11-2 and TRBJ1-2; possibly TRBD1 for D (5 bases). V shed 1 base and J shed 3 bases, with 9 bases lying between them. Germline-derived CDR1 and CDR2 are SGHAT and FQNNGV. CDR3 length: 14 amino acids. The CDR3 DNA reads TGTGCCAGCAGCTTAGCAGGGCAGCACTATGGCTACACCTTC. Protein sequence: CASSLAGQHYGYTF.

The rearrangement joins TRBV4-3 to TRBJ2-7; maybe TRBD1 (5 bases). Between the trimmed V and J ends, which lost 0 bases and 9 bases, there was a span of 18 bases. This CDR3 contains 15 residues. The germline V gene has CDR1 LGHNA and CDR2 YSLEER. The CDR3 region is CASSQDGAVPTGQYF. CDR3 sequence (DNA): TGCGCCAGCAGCCAAGATGGTGCGGTTCCTACAGGGCAGTACTTC.

V is TRBV11-2 and J is TRBJ2-7; the D gene is possibly TRBD1 (6 bases). Trimming left V 5 bases short and J 3 bases short, with 17 bases between. Germline-derived CDR1 and CDR2 are SGHAT and FQNNGV. This CDR3 region has 15 residues. The CDR3 coding sequence is TGTGCCAGCAGCCCCCCCCGGGACAAAGTCTACGAGCAGTACTTC. Protein product: CASSPPRDKVYEQYF.

The rearrangement uses TRBV2 and TRBJ2-3; TRBD1 agrees at 7 bases. The CDR3 sequence is 14 residues long. The trim removed 3 bases at V and 6 bases at J, leaving 6 bases unmatched. Germline V gene lookup returns CDR1 SNHLY and CDR2 FYNNEI. The CDR3 loop reads CASSDWDSQDTQYF. The CDR3 coding sequence is TGTGCCAGCAGTGACTGGGACAGCCAGGATACGCAGTATTTT.

The chain carries TRBV27 and TRBJ2-5; 10 bases match TRBD2. Germline CDR1 is MNHEY and CDR2 is SMNVEV (reference sequence). This CDR3 contains 16 residues. V was pared by 5 bases and J by 2 bases, with 8 bases of the junction left unmatched. CDR3 protein: CASSPYRTSGQETQYF. DNA for the CDR3: TGTGCCAGCAGTCCCTACCGGACTAGCGGACAAGAGACCCAGTACTTC.

The chain combines TRBV4-3 with TRBJ2-1, with D perhaps matching TRBD2 (6 bases). Germline CDR1 reads LGHNA; CDR2 reads YSLEER. The CDR3 covers 17 residues. V was cut by 0 bases and J by 1 base, with 13 bases left in between. CDR3 sequence: CASSQDRTSISYNEQFF. As DNA, the CDR3 is TGCGCCAGCAGCCAAGACAGAACTAGCATATCCTACAATGAGCAGTTCTTC.

In its sample, this clone was seen once. V gene TRBV7-8 combines with J gene TRBJ2-7; perhaps TRBD2 as D (7 bases). This CDR3 has 14 amino acids. Germline CDR1 SGHVS, CDR2 FQNEAQ. Trimming took off 7 bases at V and 5 bases at J, with 18 bases between the two ends. The CDR3 sequence: CASTEGGSRDEQYF. CDR3 in DNA: TGTGCCAGCACTGAGGGGGGGAGTCGCGACGAGCAGTACTTC.

This clone is a singleton in its sample. The V call is TRBV4-2, the J call TRBJ1-4; 9 bases match TRBD1. The germline V gene has CDR1 LGHNA and CDR2 YNFKEQ. After removal of 4 bases from V and 8 bases from J, the junction contained 5 bases not matched to a gene. This CDR3 region has 14 residues. The CDR3 region is CASSRGQGREKLFF. DNA for the CDR3: TGTGCCAGCAGCCGAGGACAGGGGCGGGAAAAACTGTTTTTT.

This clone showed up just a few times. The chain employs TRBV5-6 and TRBJ2-2; TRBD2 agrees at 8 bases. The germline V gene has CDR1 SGHDT and CDR2 YYEEEE. The CDR3 consists of 16 residues. Trimming at V came to 3 bases and at J to 3 bases, leaving 7 bases not matched to a gene. DNA of the CDR3: TGTGCCAGCAGCTCTAGGACTAGCCGATACACCGGGGAGCTGTTTTTT. Its protein is CASSSRTSRYTGELFF.

The chain employs TRBV30 and TRBJ1-1; the D is unclear. The CDR3 extends over 13 amino acids. Germline CDR1 is GTSNPN and CDR2 is SVGIG (reference sequence). V was cut by 4 bases and J by 2 bases, with 11 bases left in between. In DNA form, the CDR3 reads TGTGCCTGGACCATAGGCCGCAACACTGAAGCTTTCTTT. It translates to CAWTIGRNTEAFF.

The chain's CDR3 is CASSLAATGGGYTF. The CDR3, as DNA: TGCGCCAGCAGCTTGGCGGCGACAGGGGGAGGCTACACCTTC. The chain has TRBV5-1 and TRBJ1-2; 9 bases fit TRBD1. Trimming cost V 0 bases and J 8 bases; bases outside gene matches: 5. This CDR3 has 14 amino acids. Germline CDR1 SGHRS, CDR2 YFSETQ.

This chain connects TRBV7-2 to TRBJ2-7, with 10 positions matching TRBD2. There are 12 residues in the CDR3. The germline gives CDR1 SGHTA, CDR2 FQGNSA. Trimming took 9 bases from V and 4 from J; bases not matched to a gene: 3. The CDR3 loop reads CASKREGYEQYF. Written as DNA, the CDR3 is TGTGCCAGTAAGCGGGAGGGATACGAGCAGTACTTC. Using reference TRBV7-2 and TRBJ2-7 for the parts outside the CDR3, the full variable domain is GAGVSQSPSNKVTEKGKDVELRCDPISGHTALYWYRQSLGQGLEFLIYFQGNSAPDKSGLPSDRFSAERTGGSVSTLTIQRTQQEDSAVYLCASKREGYEQYFGPGTRLTVT.

The chain combines TRBV9 with TRBJ2-3, with no clear D. This CDR3 is 16 amino acids long. Trimming shortened V by 6 bases and J by 2 bases, and 19 bases separated the two germline ends. Germline V gene data show CDR1 as SGDLS and CDR2 as YYNGEE. CDR3 in amino acids: CASTPHSNQDTDTQYF. The CDR3 nucleotides are TGTGCCAGCACCCCACATAGTAACCAGGACACAGATACGCAGTATTTT.